The 14 T cell receptor beta chains below all came from one sample that was sequenced in a study of T cells in Graves' hyperthyroidism and ophthalmopathy. RNA transcripts gave rise to amplified TCR beta CDR3 regions. TCR CDR3 underwent first-round RT-PCR with the HTBI primer set. TCRdb reprocessed the multiplex PCR reads with MiXCR, giving one entry per CDR3 protein. The sample shows about 250,000 distinct CDR3 sequences, approximately 20% of them seen only once. The specimen was blood. The receptors were sampled from a man aged 30 to 45 with Graves' ophthalmopathy.

This clonotype was recorded at least ten times. The chain links TRBV29-1 to TRBJ1-1; D gene unclear. The CDR3 length is 13 residues. CDR1 and CDR2 from the germline V gene are SQVTM and ANQGSEA. Trimming pared 7 bases from V and 4 bases from J, leaving 16 bases between. CDR3 sequence: CSAERSTSTEAFF. The CDR3 DNA reads as TGCAGCGCCGAGCGGTCAACCTCCACTGAAGCTTTCTTT. Full variable domain (rest looked up from reference TRBV29-1 and TRBJ1-1): SAVISQKPSRDICQRGTSLTIQCQVDSQVTMMFWYRQQPGQSLTLIATANQGSEATYESGFVIDKFPISRPNLTFSTLTVSNMSPEDSSIYLCSAERSTSTEAFFGQGTRLTVV.

This sequence joins TRBV5-6 and TRBJ1-5; the D is unclear. The CDR3 spans 14 residues. V was cut by 0 bases and J by 7 bases, with 11 bases left in between. The germline gives CDR1 SGHDT, CDR2 YYEEEE. CDR3 protein: CASSLAGNSQPQHF. The CDR3 DNA reads TGTGCCAGCAGCTTGGCGGGGAATTCCCAGCCCCAGCATTTT. The variable domain in full, completed from reference TRBV5-6 and TRBJ1-5, reads DAGVTQSPTHLIKTRGQQVTLRCSPKSGHDTVSWYQQALGQGPQFIFQYYEEEERQRGNFPDRFSGHQFPNYSSELNVNALLLGDSALYLCASSLAGNSQPQHFGDGTRLSIL.

This clonotype was detected only once. The chain has TRBV19 and TRBJ2-7; D gene unclear. This CDR3 spans 14 amino acids. Germline-derived CDR1 and CDR2 are LNHDA and SQIVND (reference sequence). V gave up 5 bases and J gave up 2 bases, with 13 bases separating them. CDR3 bases: TGTGCCAGTAGTGAACAGTTGGGCACCTACGAGCAGTACTTC. Translated, it gives CASSEQLGTYEQYF.

This clonotype came up a few times. The V gene is TRBV7-3, the J gene TRBJ1-2; D gene unclear. The germline CDR1 and CDR2 sequences are SGHTA and FQGTGA. This CDR3 has 11 residues. The V end lost 7 bases, the J end lost 4 bases, and 7 bases lay between the germline ends. The CDR3 coding sequence is TGTGCCAGCACCTGGCTCTATGGCTACACCTTC. Residues: CASTWLYGYTF.

J is TRBJ2-5 and V is TRBV10-1; TRBD2 matches at 7 bases. J lost 7 bases, V lost 8 bases, and 10 bases had no gene match. Germline V CDR1 and CDR2: WNHNN, SYGVQD (reference sequence). This CDR3 contains 13 residues. The CDR3 loop reads CASALAREGTQYF. The CDR3 nucleotides are TGCGCCAGCGCCCTAGCGAGGGAGGGGACCCAGTACTTC.

J is TRBJ1-5 and V is TRBV6-1, with TRBD1 as a possible D gene (5 bases). Per the germline V gene, CDR1 is MNHNS and CDR2 is SASEGT. The CDR3 loop spans 15 amino acids. V was cut by 5 bases and J by 3 bases, with 14 bases left in between. CDR3 sequence: CASSFRQGTNQPQHF. CDR3 DNA sequence: TGTGCCAGCAGTTTTAGGCAGGGAACCAATCAGCCCCAGCATTTT.

This clonotype was detected ten times or more. The V and J genes are TRBV27 and TRBJ2-7; 9 nucleotides agree with TRBD2. The length of the CDR3 is 15 residues. Germline loops: CDR1 MNHEY, CDR2 SMNVEV (reference sequence). V lost 8 bases, J lost 6 bases, and 14 bases stayed unmatched. The CDR3: CASATLAGEGGEQYF. The CDR3 DNA reads as TGTGCCAGCGCGACATTAGCGGGAGAGGGGGGCGAGCAGTACTTC.

Ten or more counts support this clonotype. The chain couples TRBV2 to TRBJ1-2; the D is unclear. With 4 bases removed from V and 8 bases from J, the gap between germline ends came to 17 bases. The CDR3 extends over 14 amino acids. Per germline, CDR1 SNHLY and CDR2 FYNNEI. CDR3 protein: CASSAPGSSRGYTF. CDR3 DNA: TGTGCCAGCAGTGCACCGGGCTCGTCTCGGGGCTACACCTTC.

The V and J genes are TRBV15 and TRBJ2-1; 10 nucleotides align to TRBD1. Germline V gene lookup returns CDR1 LNHNV and CDR2 YYDKDF (reference sequence). The CDR3 has 16 residues. V shed 6 bases, J shed 6 bases, and the junction held 11 bases outside the gene matches. The CDR3 spells CATSRAGQGFLNEQFF. CDR3 coding DNA: TGTGCCACCAGTCGAGCGGGACAGGGGTTTCTCAATGAGCAGTTCTTC.

In its sample, this clonotype was seen many times. V and J are TRBV5-1 and TRBJ2-1; 8 bases line up with TRBD2. Trimming took 4 bases from V and 5 from J; bases not matched to a gene: 8. CDR3 length: 15 amino acids. CDR1 is SGHRS, CDR2 YFSETQ, per germline. CDR3 DNA sequence: TGCGCCAGCAGCGCTGCGGGCGGGAGGAACAATGAGCAGTTCTTC. It codes for CASSAAGGRNNEQFF.

The chain has TRBV29-1 and TRBJ2-2; 7 bases align to TRBD1. The V gene's germline CDR1 is SQVTM and CDR2 ANQGSEA. The CDR3 runs 13 residues. With 7 bases clipped from V and 5 bases from J, the junction kept 7 bases outside the gene matches. CDR3 DNA sequence: TGCAGCGCCGACCCCAGGGGGACCGGGGAGCTGTTTTTT. It yields the protein CSADPRGTGELFF.

The table lists this clonotype with many counts. In DNA, the CDR3 is TGTGCCAGCAGTTTGCCCGACAGCCCTAGCCTCGACTATGGCTACACCTTC. The encoded protein is CASSLPDSPSLDYGYTF. V and J are TRBV28 and TRBJ1-2; tentatively, D is TRBD1 (5 bases). Trimming stripped 3 bases from V and 3 bases from J, with 20 bases between. CDR1 and CDR2 (germline): MDHEN, SYDVKM. This CDR3 contains 17 residues.

This clonotype was observed at least ten times. This chain links TRBV30 with TRBJ2-3, with TRBD2 identical over 11 bases. Germline assignment: CDR1 GTSNPN and CDR2 SVGIG (reference sequence). V gave up 2 bases and J gave up 8 bases; unmatched junction bases: 15. The CDR3 spans 17 residues. CDR3 amino acids: CAWSRAGVTSGRGTQYF. For the CDR3, the DNA is TGTGCCTGGAGTAGGGCAGGGGTCACTAGCGGGAGAGGTACGCAGTATTTT.

This rearrangement joins TRBV9 to TRBJ1-3; no clear D. The CDR3 is 17 amino acids. V lost 0 bases and J lost 2, with 15 bases in between. Germline CDR1 and CDR2: SGDLS and YYNGEE. Written as DNA, the CDR3 is TGTGCCAGCAGCGTAGGTGAAGGGAGAGAAACTGGAAACACCATATATTTT. Its protein is CASSVGEGRETGNTIYF. The variable domain in full, with the rest retrieved from reference TRBV9 and TRBJ1-3, is DSGVTQTPKHLITATGQRVTLRCSPRSGDLSVYWYQQSLDQGLQFLIQYYNGEERAKGNILERFSAQQFPDLHSELNLSSLELGDSALYFCASSVGEGRETGNTIYFGEGSWLTVV.